The entry below gives a single T cell receptor beta chain sequence along with its context. The antigen is unknown. Sequenced by immunoSEQ multiplex PCR; TCRdb stores in-frame clones only, minus some. The sample carries approximately 170,000 clones, about 90% recorded once. These data belong to a study of cytomegalovirus exposure and HLA in healthy donors. Regarding the study as a whole: Rarity held for most TCR sequences, but there were some public TCRs that occurred in many donors.

With 3 bases removed from V and 3 bases from J, the gap between germline ends came to 17 bases. This CDR3 is 16 amino acids long. Germline CDR1 is SGHDN and CDR2 is FVKESK. The sequencing sample was made of PBMCs. V and J are TRBV14 and TRBJ1-2; D is perhaps TRBD1 (6 bases). The sequence was collected from a woman under 30 in good health and CMV-seropositive. CDR3 sequence reads: CASSHDTPGHHYGYTF. The DNA for the CDR3 is TGTGCCAGCAGCCACGACACCCCGGGACACCACTATGGCTACACCTTC.